The clone carrying this T cell receptor beta chain was found a few times. The target antigen is unknown. The data stem from a study of T cells in Graves' hyperthyroidism and ophthalmopathy. General study findings and limits: Stable hyperthyroidism was separated from ophthalmopathy by a model based on 13 V-J features. Among clonotypes expanded in thyroid above 0.001, most were also found in blood.

With 0 bases removed from V and 6 bases from J, the gap between germline ends came to 26 bases. Germline V gene sequence: CDR1 LNHNV, CDR2 YYDKDF (reference sequence). The CDR3 sequence is 19 residues long. Using RNA transcripts as the source, TCR beta CDR3 regions were amplified. The TCR CDR3 was amplified in a first-round RT-PCR using the HTBI primer set. From the multiplex PCR reads, TCRdb called clonotypes with MiXCR, one entry per CDR3 protein. The table has hundreds of thousands of distinct CDR3 sequences, about 19% seen once; the top ten hold 16%. The receptor was derived from a woman aged 45 to 65 with Graves' hyperthyroidism that later progressed to Graves' ophthalmopathy. Sequenced input: blood. The genes are TRBV15 and TRBJ1-2, with a tentative D call TRBD1 (5 bases). The DNA for the CDR3 is TGTGCCACCAGCAGAGATAACTTAGGCAGGGTCCCTGGGCTAAATGGCTACACCTTC. Amino acid sequence: CATSRDNLGRVPGLNGYTF.